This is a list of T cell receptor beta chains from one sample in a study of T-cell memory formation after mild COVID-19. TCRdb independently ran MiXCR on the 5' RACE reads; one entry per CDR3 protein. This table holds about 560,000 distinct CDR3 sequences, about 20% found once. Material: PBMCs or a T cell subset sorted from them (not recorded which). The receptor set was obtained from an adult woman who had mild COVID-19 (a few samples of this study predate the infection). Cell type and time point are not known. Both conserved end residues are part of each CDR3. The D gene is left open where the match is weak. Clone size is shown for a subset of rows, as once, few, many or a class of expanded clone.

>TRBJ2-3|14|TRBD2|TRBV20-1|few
TGCAGTGCTAGGGGGACTAGCGGGCTAGATACGCAGTATTTT
CSARGTSGLDTQYF
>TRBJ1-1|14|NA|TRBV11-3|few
TGTGCCAGCAGCTTTTCGTGGGGGAACACTGAAGCTTTCTTT
CASSFSWGNTEAFF
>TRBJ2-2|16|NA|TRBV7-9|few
TGTGCCAGCAGCCGACGTGGGGGGCTATACACCGGGGAGCTGTTTTTT
CASSRRGGLYTGELFF
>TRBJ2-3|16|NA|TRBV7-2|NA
TGTGCCAGCAGCATTGGGACGGGGCGGAGCACAGATACGCAGTATTTT
CASSIGTGRSTDTQYF
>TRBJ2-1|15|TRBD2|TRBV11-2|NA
TGTGCCAGCAGTACCGGGACTAGCGGGGGGGATGAGCAGTTCTTC
CASSTGTSGGDEQFF
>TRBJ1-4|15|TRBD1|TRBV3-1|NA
TGTGCCAGCAGCACCCAACAGGGGACTAATGAAAAACTGTTTTTT
CASSTQQGTNEKLFF
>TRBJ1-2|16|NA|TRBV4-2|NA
TGTGCCAGCAGTAAATGGGGCGGGACGACTAACTATGGCTACACCTTC
CASSKWGGTTNYGYTF
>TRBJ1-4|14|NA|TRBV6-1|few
TGTGCCAGCAGTGGTCGTAGTTTTAATGAAAAACTGTTTTTT
CASSGRSFNEKLFF
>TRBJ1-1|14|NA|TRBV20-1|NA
TGCAGTGCTATTTTGCCCCGCGGATACACTGAAGCTTTCTTT
CSAILPRGYTEAFF
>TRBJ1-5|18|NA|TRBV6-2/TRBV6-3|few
TGTGCCAGCAGTCTCGACCTTCGACAGGAGATAAGCAATCAGCCCCAGCATTTT
CASSLDLRQEISNQPQHF
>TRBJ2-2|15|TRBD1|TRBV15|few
TGTGCCACCAGCGGGGACAGGGGTGGAACCGGGGAGCTGTTTTTT
CATSGDRGGTGELFF
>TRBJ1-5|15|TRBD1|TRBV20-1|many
TGCAGTGCTAGACCGACAGGGGGCGAGGGTCAGCCCCAGCATTTT
CSARPTGGEGQPQHF
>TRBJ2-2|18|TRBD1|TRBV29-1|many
TGCAGCGTTGAAGATCTTCGGGACAGGGGGATGAACACCGGGGAGCTGTTTTTT
CSVEDLRDRGMNTGELFF
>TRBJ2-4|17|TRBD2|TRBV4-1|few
TGCGCCAGCAGCCCTACGGGACTAGTTTCGGCCAAAAACATTCAGTACTTC
CASSPTGLVSAKNIQYF